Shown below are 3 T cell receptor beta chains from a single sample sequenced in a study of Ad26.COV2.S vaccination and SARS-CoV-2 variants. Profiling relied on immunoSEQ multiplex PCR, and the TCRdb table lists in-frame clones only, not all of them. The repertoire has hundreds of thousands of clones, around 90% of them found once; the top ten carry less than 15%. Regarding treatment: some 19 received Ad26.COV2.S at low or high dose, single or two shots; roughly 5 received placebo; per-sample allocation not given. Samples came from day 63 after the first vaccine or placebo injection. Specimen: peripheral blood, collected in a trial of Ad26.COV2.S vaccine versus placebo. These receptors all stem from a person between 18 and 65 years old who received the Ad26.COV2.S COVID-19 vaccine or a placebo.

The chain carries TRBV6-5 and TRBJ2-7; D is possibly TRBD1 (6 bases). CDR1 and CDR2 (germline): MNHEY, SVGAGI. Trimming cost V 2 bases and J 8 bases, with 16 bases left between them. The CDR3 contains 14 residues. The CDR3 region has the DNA TGTGCCAGCAGTTACGCCGGACAGCTCTCGCAGCAGTACTTC. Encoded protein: CASSYAGQLSQQYF.

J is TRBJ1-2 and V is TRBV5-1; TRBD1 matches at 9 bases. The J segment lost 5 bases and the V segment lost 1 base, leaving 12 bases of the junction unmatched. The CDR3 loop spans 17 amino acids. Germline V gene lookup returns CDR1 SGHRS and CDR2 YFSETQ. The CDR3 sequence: CASSLQLPGQGLYGYTF. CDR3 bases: TGCGCCAGCAGCTTGCAGCTCCCGGGACAGGGTCTATATGGCTACACCTTC.

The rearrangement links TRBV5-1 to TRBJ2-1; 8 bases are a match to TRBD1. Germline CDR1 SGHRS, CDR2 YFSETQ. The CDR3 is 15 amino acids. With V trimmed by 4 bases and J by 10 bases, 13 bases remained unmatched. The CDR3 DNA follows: TGCGCCAGCAGCCCCCTAGACAGGGGAATAGGCGAGCAGTTCTTC. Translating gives CASSPLDRGIGEQFF.